This note documents a single T cell receptor beta chain sequence. This clone was recorded a few times. The target of this receptor is not known. Base qualities were left out, and no much larger clone turns up one base away. This sample is drawn from a study of a mutant IDH1 vaccine in newly diagnosed glioma (dated by TCRdb to about 2021). Context from the whole study: The approximately 32 treated patients were 62.5% male and 37.5% female, with a mean age of approximately 38 years. Before enrollment, most patients had been given radiochemotherapy with temozolomide as standard therapy, while the rest had received either radiotherapy alone or temozolomide alone. Peripheral blood samples were drawn at six visits, namely V03 (baseline), V05, V07, V10, V12 and V13. Longitudinal TCRB deep sequencing was done for 25 to 30 treated patients, wherever samples were available for exploratory analyses.

Libraries were constructed by the immunoSEQ multiplex PCR assay. Following the manufacturer's protocol, the hsTCRB Kit was used to amplify rearranged TCR beta chain sequences. Sequencing of TCRB libraries was carried out on an Illumina MiSeq. The source study handled its data this way. The proprietary platform of the kit vendor was used for demultiplexing, trimming and gene mapping. In its TCRdb copy, this immuneACCESS table keeps in-frame sequences only and misses some clones. Where compared with another copy, unresolved V genes explain less than half of these, and the others have no known cause. D and trimming come from the DNA, and the V and J calls and clone size come from that table. For this sample the table gives around 87,000 clones, of which about four fifths were detected only once. Approximately 8% of the sample is in the top ten clones. The time point tag for this specimen amounts to: baseline, week 1 (first vaccination visit). According to the study, the label for this sample's treatment or condition signals: pre-vaccination baseline after standard-of-care therapy. Newly diagnosed WHO grade 3 or 4 IDH1-mutant astrocytomas showing loss of nuclear ATRX were present in the donors. The samples were drawn from NOA16, a multicentre, single-arm, open-label phase I trial in Germany that tested a mutant IDH1 peptide vaccine in humans for the first time. Blood drawn at visit V03 was used as the baseline sample for immunogenicity testing. Genomic DNA for TCRB sequencing was extracted from EDTA blood using the DNeasy Blood and Tissue Kit.

General findings and caveats noted by the study authors: Across multiple MHC alleles, vaccine-induced immune responses were seen in approximately 93% of patients. According to the authors, sample limitations meant that analyses of patient blood samples could not be reproduced. No apparent relationship was observed between pseudoprogression and alterations in the top peripheral T cell clonotypes detected by TCRB sequencing. Availability determined which PBMC samples were chosen for TCRB deep sequencing.

This clonotype was sampled from a woman between 50 and 59 years old with glioma. Sequencing used PBMCs, obtained from a glioma patient treated with radiotherapy, temozolomide or both.

The DNA sequence reads TGTGCCAGCAGTTTAGGTATGGGAGCCAACGAGCAGTACTTC. Its translation is CASSLGMGANEQYF. The sequence links TRBV28 to TRBJ2-7; a tentative D match to TRBD2 spans 5 bases. The germline V gene encodes CDR1 MDHEN and CDR2 SYDVKM. Cut back by 2 bases and 5 bases, the V and J ends lie 13 bases apart. Measured from the cysteine to the phenylalanine, the CDR3 is 14 residues long. CDR3 DNA only is kept here, 42 bases in frame from base 1. Extended through the reference TRBV28 and TRBJ2-7 proteins, this CDR3 yields the full variable domain: DVKVTQSSRYLVKRTGEKVFLECVQDMDHENMFWYRQDPGLGLRLIYFSYDVKMKEKGDIPEGYSVSREKKERFSLILESASTNQTSMYLCASSLGMGANEQYFGPGTRLTVT.